A selection of T cell receptor beta chains follows, all from one sample in a study of blood T cell repertoires in COVID-19. Produced via immunoSEQ multiplex PCR; TCRdb's table is partial and in-frame only. The profile shows 200,000 to 250,000 clones, around 80% of them singletons. Sample: PBMCs or T cells enriched from blood (not recorded which). These TCRs come from a man in his fifties or sixties who had recovered from COVID-19. Each CDR3 is given with its conserved first and last residue. A D gene is named only where the DNA matches it firmly. Clone sizes are given selectively: once, few, many, or a class where the clone is expanded.

v_gene: TRBV18
abundance: .
d_gene: .
j_gene: TRBJ1-2
CDR3nt: TGTGCCAGCTCACCAGAGGGCGGAAGGGTAGCTAACTATGGCTACACCTTC
CDR3aa: CASSPEGGRVANYGYTF

v_gene: TRBV7-2
abundance: .
d_gene: .
j_gene: TRBJ1-5
CDR3nt: TGTGCCAGCAGCTTAGTAGGCAGGGGTGATCAGCCCCAGCATTTT
CDR3aa: CASSLVGRGDQPQHF

v_gene: TRBV7-9
abundance: .
d_gene: TRBD1
j_gene: TRBJ2-7
CDR3nt: TGTGCCAGCAGCTCTACCCGACAGGGGCTTGGTTACGAGCAGTACTTC
CDR3aa: CASSSTRQGLGYEQYF

v_gene: TRBV9
abundance: .
d_gene: TRBD1
j_gene: TRBJ2-2
CDR3nt: TGTGCCAGCAGAAGACAGGGGGACACCGGGGAGCTGTTTTTT
CDR3aa: CASRRQGDTGELFF

v_gene: TRBV19
abundance: .
d_gene: .
j_gene: TRBJ2-3
CDR3nt: TGTGCCAGTAGGCGGGACCCTAGCACAGATACGCAGTATTTT
CDR3aa: CASRRDPSTDTQYF

v_gene: TRBV7-8
abundance: once
d_gene: .
j_gene: TRBJ2-6
CDR3nt: TGTGCCAGCGCTCAGAGGGGGGGCGCTGGGGCCAACGTCCTGACTTTC
CDR3aa: CASAQRGGAGANVLTF

v_gene: TRBV21-1
abundance: .
d_gene: .
j_gene: TRBJ1-2
CDR3nt: TGTGCCAGCAGCACCCAGGGGGACAGACACCGCTTC
CDR3aa: CASSTQGDRHRF

v_gene: TRBV7-6
abundance: .
d_gene: .
j_gene: TRBJ2-5
CDR3nt: TGTGCCAGCAGCCCACGGACAGATTATGTACAAGAGACCCAGTACTTC
CDR3aa: CASSPRTDYVQETQYF

v_gene: TRBV10-3
abundance: .
d_gene: .
j_gene: TRBJ1-6
CDR3nt: TGTGCCATCAGTGCCAGGGTGGGGAATTCACCCCTCCACTTT
CDR3aa: CAISARVGNSPLHF

v_gene: TRBV7-3
abundance: .
d_gene: TRBD2
j_gene: TRBJ2-2
CDR3nt: TGTGCCAGCAGCTCCGGAGGGGCCACTAGCGTACCCGGGGAGCTGTTTTTT
CDR3aa: CASSSGGATSVPGELFF

v_gene: TRBV5-1
abundance: .
d_gene: .
j_gene: TRBJ2-7
CDR3nt: TGCGCCAGCAGCTTGGACGGGATGGGGCAGTACTTC
CDR3aa: CASSLDGMGQYF

v_gene: TRBV27
abundance: .
d_gene: TRBD1
j_gene: TRBJ1-1
CDR3nt: TGTGCCAGCAGTCAAATGGGACAGACCTTTAAGGGTCCTTTCTTT
CDR3aa: CASSQMGQTFKGPFF

v_gene: TRBV19
abundance: few
d_gene: .
j_gene: TRBJ1-5
CDR3nt: TGTGCCAGTAGACTAGGCGGACAGCCCCAGCATTTT
CDR3aa: CASRLGGQPQHF

v_gene: TRBV11-2
abundance: .
d_gene: TRBD1
j_gene: TRBJ1-1
CDR3nt: TGTGCCAGCAGCTGGACAGGGGTTGCAGAAGCTTTCTTT
CDR3aa: CASSWTGVAEAFF

v_gene: TRBV12-3/TRBV12-4
abundance: .
d_gene: .
j_gene: TRBJ1-2
CDR3nt: TGTGCCAGCAGTTTCCGGGAGGACTATGGCTACACCTTC
CDR3aa: CASSFREDYGYTF

v_gene: TRBV29-1
abundance: .
d_gene: TRBD1
j_gene: TRBJ2-7
CDR3nt: TGCAGCGTTTCCCACCCCAGCCCAGGGGGAGACTACGAGCAGTACTTC
CDR3aa: CSVSHPSPGGDYEQYF

v_gene: TRBV4-3
abundance: .
d_gene: .
j_gene: TRBJ2-3
CDR3nt: TGCGCCAGCAGCCAAGAAAGCGGAGCGGTCCCAGGCACAGATACGCAGTATTTT
CDR3aa: CASSQESGAVPGTDTQYF

v_gene: TRBV13
abundance: .
d_gene: .
j_gene: TRBJ2-7
CDR3nt: TGTGCCAGCAGCTCCAGGGACATCTACGAGCAGTACTTC
CDR3aa: CASSSRDIYEQYF

v_gene: TRBV5-6
abundance: .
d_gene: .
j_gene: TRBJ1-2
CDR3nt: TGTGCCAGCAGCTTGGGGGACACATACTATGGCTACACCTTC
CDR3aa: CASSLGDTYYGYTF

v_gene: TRBV7-2
abundance: .
d_gene: TRBD2
j_gene: TRBJ2-3
CDR3nt: TGTGCCAGCAGCGTTAGCGGGGGGCGCACAGATACGCAGTATTTT
CDR3aa: CASSVSGGRTDTQYF

v_gene: TRBV5-4
abundance: .
d_gene: TRBD1
j_gene: TRBJ1-2
CDR3nt: TGTGCCAGCAGCTGGGAACAGGGGAACTATGGCTACACCTTC
CDR3aa: CASSWEQGNYGYTF

v_gene: TRBV19
abundance: .
d_gene: .
j_gene: TRBJ1-6
CDR3nt: TGTGCCAGTAGTCCTTCGAGCTCCTATAATTCACCCCTCCACTTT
CDR3aa: CASSPSSSYNSPLHF

v_gene: TRBV9
abundance: .
d_gene: .
j_gene: TRBJ1-6
CDR3nt: TGTGCCAGCAGCGAACAGGAGTATAATTCACCCCTCCACTTT
CDR3aa: CASSEQEYNSPLHF

v_gene: TRBV9
abundance: .
d_gene: TRBD1
j_gene: TRBJ1-3
CDR3nt: TGTGCCAGCAGCGGAGTCAGGGGGCCCGGGCTCTCTGGAAACACCATATATTTT
CDR3aa: CASSGVRGPGLSGNTIYF

v_gene: TRBV3-1/TRBV3-2
abundance: .
d_gene: .
j_gene: TRBJ1-3
CDR3nt: TGTGCCAGCAGCCAAGGTCCGTGGGGGGACCGCCGCTTTGGAAACACCATATATTTT
CDR3aa: CASSQGPWGDRRFGNTIYF

v_gene: TRBV27
abundance: .
d_gene: TRBD1
j_gene: TRBJ1-2
CDR3nt: TGTGCCAGCAGTTCCACAGGGGCGACTGGCTACACCTTC
CDR3aa: CASSSTGATGYTF

v_gene: TRBV11-2
abundance: .
d_gene: .
j_gene: TRBJ2-1
CDR3nt: TGTGCCAGCAGCTTAGAACGGACTTCATACAATGAGCAGTTCTTC
CDR3aa: CASSLERTSYNEQFF

v_gene: TRBV18
abundance: .
d_gene: TRBD1
j_gene: TRBJ1-6
CDR3nt: TGTGCCAGCTCACTAGACAGGGTGGATAATTCACCCCTCCACTTT
CDR3aa: CASSLDRVDNSPLHF

v_gene: TRBV5-4
abundance: .
d_gene: TRBD1
j_gene: TRBJ1-5
CDR3nt: TGTGCCAGCAGTCCCGGACAGGGGGCAGGTCAGCCCCAGCATTTT
CDR3aa: CASSPGQGAGQPQHF

v_gene: TRBV5-8
abundance: .
d_gene: .
j_gene: TRBJ2-7
CDR3nt: TGTGCCAGCAGCTTGGCCACTGAACAGTACTTC
CDR3aa: CASSLATEQYF

v_gene: TRBV10-3
abundance: .
d_gene: TRBD1
j_gene: TRBJ2-5
CDR3nt: TGTGCCATCAGAAAAGGGGGCAGCCAAGAGACCCAGTACTTC
CDR3aa: CAIRKGGSQETQYF

v_gene: TRBV11-2
abundance: once
d_gene: .
j_gene: TRBJ2-5
CDR3nt: TGTGCCAGCAGCTTAGCACGGTACCAAGAGACCCAGTACTTC
CDR3aa: CASSLARYQETQYF

v_gene: TRBV16
abundance: .
d_gene: .
j_gene: TRBJ1-4
CDR3nt: TGTGCCAGCAGCCAAGCTTCGGTAGCAACTAATGAAAAACTGTTTTTT
CDR3aa: CASSQASVATNEKLFF

v_gene: TRBV4-2
abundance: .
d_gene: TRBD2
j_gene: TRBJ2-5
CDR3nt: TGTGCCAGCAGCCAACGTCCCGGGACTAGCGGGGGGGCGAGAGAGACCCAGTACTTC
CDR3aa: CASSQRPGTSGGARETQYF

v_gene: TRBV3-1/TRBV3-2
abundance: .
d_gene: .
j_gene: TRBJ2-4
CDR3nt: TGTGCCAGCAGCCAACTCTCCGGCAAAAACATTCAGTACTTC
CDR3aa: CASSQLSGKNIQYF

v_gene: TRBV28
abundance: .
d_gene: .
j_gene: TRBJ2-2
CDR3nt: TGTGCCAGCAGTTTTCCGGGGGGCCTCGGGGAGCTGTTTTTT
CDR3aa: CASSFPGGLGELFF

v_gene: TRBV3-1/TRBV3-2
abundance: .
d_gene: .
j_gene: TRBJ2-2
CDR3nt: TGTGCCAGCAGCAAAGCGGGGACACTGAACACCGGGGAGCTGTTTTTT
CDR3aa: CASSKAGTLNTGELFF

v_gene: TRBV7-2
abundance: .
d_gene: TRBD1
j_gene: TRBJ2-7
CDR3nt: TGTGCCAGCAGCGCCAACAGGGGGGCCTTCTACGAGCAGTACTTC
CDR3aa: CASSANRGAFYEQYF

v_gene: TRBV5-6
abundance: .
d_gene: .
j_gene: TRBJ2-2
CDR3nt: TGTGCCAGCAGCGCAGCCGCCAGGGGCGCCGGGGAGCTGTTTTTT
CDR3aa: CASSAAARGAGELFF

v_gene: TRBV7-2
abundance: .
d_gene: TRBD1
j_gene: TRBJ2-1
CDR3nt: TGTGCCAGCAGCTTAGAGGACAGGGGATACAATGAGCAGTTCTTC
CDR3aa: CASSLEDRGYNEQFF

v_gene: TRBV7-6
abundance: .
d_gene: .
j_gene: TRBJ2-2
CDR3nt: TGTGCCAGCAGCCCAACAGGGAAAGGGAACACCGGGGAGCTGTTTTTT
CDR3aa: CASSPTGKGNTGELFF

v_gene: TRBV2
abundance: .
d_gene: TRBD1
j_gene: TRBJ1-2
CDR3nt: TGTGCCAGCAGTGTAGACAGGGGGCTCGGTGGCTACACCTTC
CDR3aa: CASSVDRGLGGYTF

v_gene: TRBV18
abundance: .
d_gene: TRBD1
j_gene: TRBJ2-3
CDR3nt: TGTGCCAGCTCACCAGGTGGATGGAGACAGGGCGAGGGTACGCAGTATTTT
CDR3aa: CASSPGGWRQGEGTQYF

v_gene: TRBV3-1/TRBV3-2
abundance: .
d_gene: .
j_gene: TRBJ2-2
CDR3nt: TGTGCCAGCAGTCTGACAGAAAACACCGGGGAGCTGTTTTTT
CDR3aa: CASSLTENTGELFF

v_gene: TRBV7-9
abundance: once
d_gene: TRBD2
j_gene: TRBJ2-7
CDR3nt: TGTGCCAGCAGCCTGGGTCGGACTAGCGGGTCCTACGAGCAGTACTTC
CDR3aa: CASSLGRTSGSYEQYF

v_gene: TRBV6-5
abundance: once
d_gene: .
j_gene: TRBJ1-2
CDR3nt: TGTGCCAGCAGTTGGGGGAGGGATGGCTACACCTTC
CDR3aa: CASSWGRDGYTF

v_gene: TRBV7-9
abundance: .
d_gene: .
j_gene: TRBJ2-7
CDR3nt: TGTGCCAGCAGCTCGACAGGAATCACCTACGAGCAGTACTTC
CDR3aa: CASSSTGITYEQYF

v_gene: TRBV19
abundance: .
d_gene: TRBD1
j_gene: TRBJ1-6
CDR3nt: TGTGCCAGTAGGACCGGGACAGGGGGCACACCCCTCCACTTT
CDR3aa: CASRTGTGGTPLHF

v_gene: TRBV24-1
abundance: .
d_gene: .
j_gene: TRBJ1-6
CDR3nt: TGTGCCACCAGTGGACTGAAGGAAAATTCACCCCTCCACTTT
CDR3aa: CATSGLKENSPLHF

v_gene: TRBV5-4
abundance: .
d_gene: .
j_gene: TRBJ1-1
CDR3nt: TGTGCCAGCAGCTTATCGTCGGGGGGTTCCGCATGG
CDR3aa: CASSLSSGGSAW

v_gene: TRBV4-2
abundance: .
d_gene: .
j_gene: TRBJ2-3
CDR3nt: TGTGCCAGCAGCCAAGATAGGAACGGACTTCCGACCACAGATACGCAGTATTTT
CDR3aa: CASSQDRNGLPTTDTQYF

v_gene: TRBV5-5
abundance: .
d_gene: .
j_gene: TRBJ2-7
CDR3nt: TGTGCCAGCAGCTTGGCTCCAGTCGCCTACGAGCAGTACTTC
CDR3aa: CASSLAPVAYEQYF

v_gene: TRBV19
abundance: .
d_gene: .
j_gene: TRBJ1-2
CDR3nt: TGTGCCAGTAGGTCTTCAGGCCAGAAAAACTATGGCTACACCTTC
CDR3aa: CASRSSGQKNYGYTF

v_gene: TRBV6-5
abundance: .
d_gene: .
j_gene: TRBJ1-1
CDR3nt: TGTGCCAGCAGTTCCCGGGACACTGAAGCTTTCTTT
CDR3aa: CASSSRDTEAFF

v_gene: TRBV27
abundance: few
d_gene: TRBD1
j_gene: TRBJ2-1
CDR3nt: TGTGCCAGCAGATCCACAGGGGGCGCAATTAATGAGCAGTTCTTC
CDR3aa: CASRSTGGAINEQFF